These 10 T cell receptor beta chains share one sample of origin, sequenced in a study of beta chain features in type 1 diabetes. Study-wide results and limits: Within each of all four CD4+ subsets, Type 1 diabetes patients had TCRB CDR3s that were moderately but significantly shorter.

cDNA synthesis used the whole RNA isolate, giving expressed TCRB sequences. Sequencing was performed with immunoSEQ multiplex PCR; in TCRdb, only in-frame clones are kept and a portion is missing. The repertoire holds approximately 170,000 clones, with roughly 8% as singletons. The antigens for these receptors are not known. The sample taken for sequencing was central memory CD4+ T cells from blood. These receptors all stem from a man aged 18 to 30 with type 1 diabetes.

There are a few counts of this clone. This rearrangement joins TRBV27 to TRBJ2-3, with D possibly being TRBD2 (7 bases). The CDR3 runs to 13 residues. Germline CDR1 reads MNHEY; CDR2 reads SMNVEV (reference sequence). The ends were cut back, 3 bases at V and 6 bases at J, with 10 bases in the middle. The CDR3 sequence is CASSFRGGDTQYF. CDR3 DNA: TGTGCCAGCAGTTTCAGGGGAGGGGATACGCAGTATTTT.

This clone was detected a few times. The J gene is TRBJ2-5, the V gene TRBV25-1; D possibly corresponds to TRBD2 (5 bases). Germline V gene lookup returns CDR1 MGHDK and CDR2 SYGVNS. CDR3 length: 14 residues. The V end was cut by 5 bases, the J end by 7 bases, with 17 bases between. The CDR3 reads CASSLGRAGWTQYF. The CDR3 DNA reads TGTGCCAGCAGTCTTGGGAGAGCCGGGTGGACCCAGTACTTC.

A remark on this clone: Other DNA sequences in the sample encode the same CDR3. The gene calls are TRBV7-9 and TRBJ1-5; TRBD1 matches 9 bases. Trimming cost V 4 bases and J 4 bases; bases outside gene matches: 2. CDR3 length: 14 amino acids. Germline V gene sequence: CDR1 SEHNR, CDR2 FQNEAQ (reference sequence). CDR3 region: CASSSQGANQPQHF. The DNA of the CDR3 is TGTGCCAGCAGCTCACAGGGGGCGAATCAGCCCCAGCATTTT.

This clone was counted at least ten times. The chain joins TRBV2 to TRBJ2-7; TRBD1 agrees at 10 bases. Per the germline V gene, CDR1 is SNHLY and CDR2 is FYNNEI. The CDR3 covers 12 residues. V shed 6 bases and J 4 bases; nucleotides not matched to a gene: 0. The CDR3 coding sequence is TGTGCCAGCAGGGGACAGGGGTACGAGCAGTACTTC. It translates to CASRGQGYEQYF.

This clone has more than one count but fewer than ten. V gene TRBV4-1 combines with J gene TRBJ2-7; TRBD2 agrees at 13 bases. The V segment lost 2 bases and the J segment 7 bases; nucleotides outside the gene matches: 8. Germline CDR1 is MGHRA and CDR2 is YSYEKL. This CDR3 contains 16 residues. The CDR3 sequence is CASSQTRTSGSWEQYF. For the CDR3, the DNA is TGCGCCAGCAGCCAAACCCGGACTAGCGGGAGTTGGGAGCAGTACTTC.

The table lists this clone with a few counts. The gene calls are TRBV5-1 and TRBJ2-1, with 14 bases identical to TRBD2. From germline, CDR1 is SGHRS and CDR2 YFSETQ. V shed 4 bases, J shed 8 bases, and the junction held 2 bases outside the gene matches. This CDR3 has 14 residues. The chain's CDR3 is CASSAGLAGDEQFF. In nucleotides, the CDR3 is TGCGCCAGCAGCGCGGGACTAGCGGGAGATGAGCAGTTCTTC.

In DNA, the CDR3 is TGTGCCAGCACTGTTGCGGGAGCCTCCGAGCAGTACTTC. It translates to CASTVAGASEQYF. The chain uses TRBV28 and TRBJ2-7, with TRBD2 matching 7 bases. Germline-derived CDR1 and CDR2 are MDHEN and SYDVKM. CDR3 length: 13 amino acids. V shed 7 bases, J shed 6 bases, and the junction held 9 bases outside the gene matches.

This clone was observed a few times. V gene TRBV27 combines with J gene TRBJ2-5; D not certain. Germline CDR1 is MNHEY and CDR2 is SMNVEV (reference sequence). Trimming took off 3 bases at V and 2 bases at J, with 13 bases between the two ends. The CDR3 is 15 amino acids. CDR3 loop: CASSFRFRNQETQYF. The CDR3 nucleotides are TGTGCCAGCAGTTTTCGGTTTCGCAATCAAGAGACCCAGTACTTC.

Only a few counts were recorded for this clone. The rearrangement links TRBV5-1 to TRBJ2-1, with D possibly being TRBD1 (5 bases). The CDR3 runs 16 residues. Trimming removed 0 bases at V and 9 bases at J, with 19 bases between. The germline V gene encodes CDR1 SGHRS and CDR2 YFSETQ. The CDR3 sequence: CASSLAVGQGNGEQFF. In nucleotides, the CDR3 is TGCGCCAGCAGCTTGGCGGTTGGGCAGGGAAACGGTGAGCAGTTCTTC. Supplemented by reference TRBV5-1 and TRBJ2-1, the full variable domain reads KAGVTQTPRYLIKTRGQQVTLSCSPISGHRSVSWYQQTPGQGLQFLFEYFSETQRNKGNFPGRFSGRQFSNSRSEMNVSTLELGDSALYLCASSLAVGQGNGEQFFGPGTRLTVL.

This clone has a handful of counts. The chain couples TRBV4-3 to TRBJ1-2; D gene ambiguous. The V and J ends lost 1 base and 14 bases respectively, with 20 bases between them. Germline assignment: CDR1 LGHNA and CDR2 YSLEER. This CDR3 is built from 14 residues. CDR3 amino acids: CASSQGSVELKITF. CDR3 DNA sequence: TGCGCCAGCAGCCAAGGGTCCGTGGAGCTAAAAATTACCTTC.